This TCR beta chain was documented in a study of CD8+CD57+ T cells in acquired aplastic anemia. Researchers used genomic DNA as the template to profile TCR beta VDJ and CDR3. One entry per CDR3 protein, called by TCRdb with MiXCR from the reads. The sample lists 250,000 to 300,000 distinct CDR3 sequences; 45% to 65% were seen once. Germline V CDR1 and CDR2: MNHEY, SVGAGI. V trimming: 7 bases; J trimming: 11 bases; junction bases outside the gene matches: 10. The CDR3 loop spans 13 amino acids. This clonotype was counted at least ten times. The V and J genes are TRBV6-5 and TRBJ1-1, with 10 bases lining up with TRBD1. This TCR was sampled from a human donor with severe aplastic anemia or a healthy control (not recorded which). What was sequenced was sorted CD4+, CD8+, or CD8+CD57+ T cells (not recorded which) from PBMCs. In nucleotides, the CDR3 is TGTGCCAGCACCGGACAGGGGGGGCTCTGGGCTTTCTTT. Amino acids: CASTGQGGLWAFF.